This T cell receptor (beta chain) was captured in a study of tumor-infiltrating lymphocytes in primary liver carcinoma. The V and J ends lost 7 bases and 6 bases respectively, with 10 bases between them. From germline, CDR1 is SGHAT and CDR2 FQNNGV. The CDR3 length is 13 residues. Findings and caveats of the study: Blood's top-250-clone fraction was significantly lower than that of tumors (p = 0.039). Just about 7.5-24% of leading clones were found in every one of five regions.

TCR beta cDNA was made from approximately 500 ng total RNA with a constant-region primer. Construction of TCR beta libraries relied on three successive nested multiplex PCR rounds employing slightly modified ARM-PCR. Each of the first two PCR rounds ran about 9 cycles with TRBV1-TRBV30 forward and C-beta reverse primers. TCRdb reprocessed the multiplex PCR reads via MiXCR and lists one record per CDR3 protein. The sample contains 90,000 to 100,000 distinct CDR3 sequences, around three quarters of which appear only once. Turning to this clonotype: No antigen is known for it. Since the CDR3 does not end with the conserved phenylalanine or tryptophan, this likely comes from a read error.

Co-extracted RNA and DNA came from roughly 20-30 mg of unsorted bulk tissue. The sample was liver tumor tissue from sampling region 5. Subset noted: tumor region T5, tumor centre. The clonotype originates from a woman aged 60 to 75 with primary liver carcinoma and hepatitis B virus infection. The V gene is TRBV11-2, the J gene TRBJ1-6; D gene uncertain. CDR3 sequence reads: CASNLDPNSPLHI. The DNA for the CDR3 is TGTGCCAGCAATTTAGATCCTAATTCACCCCTCCACATT.